The rows below give T cell receptor beta chains drawn from one sample of a study of cytomegalovirus exposure and HLA in healthy donors. The table came from immunoSEQ multiplex PCR; TCRdb's copy has only in-frame clones and leaves some out. The sample has roughly 140,000 clones; around 60% are singletons. Sequencing input: PBMCs. Every receptor here comes from a woman aged 55-69 years in good health and CMV-seropositive. Both conserved end residues are part of each CDR3. D genes are given only for firm matches. Size is omitted from some rows. Given values are once, few, many or a class for expanded clones.

D gene	V gene	clone size	J gene	CDR3 protein	CDR3 DNA
TRBD1	TRBV30	NA	TRBJ1-1	CAWSVDRGTEAFF	TGTGCCTGGAGTGTGGACAGGGGGACTGAAGCTTTCTTT
TRBD1	TRBV30	NA	TRBJ1-4	CAWSTGGSRKLFF	TGTGCCTGGAGCACAGGGGGCTCAAGAAAGCTGTTTTTT
NA	TRBV19	NA	TRBJ1-2	CASSSRGGAWGYTF	TGTGCCAGTAGTTCCCGGGGGGGTGCTTGGGGCTACACCTTC
TRBD2	TRBV5-8	NA	TRBJ2-5	CASSLVVAGAWETQYF	TGTGCCAGCAGCTTGGTGGTAGCGGGAGCTTGGGAGACCCAGTACTTC
NA	TRBV30	few	TRBJ1-1	CASGQGMDTEAFF	TGTGCCTCAGGACAAGGAATGGACACTGAAGCTTTCTTT
NA	TRBV7-9	NA	TRBJ1-3	CAIPGGMNGNTIYF	TGTGCCATCCCGGGGGGAATGAATGGAAACACCATATATTTT
TRBD1	TRBV9	NA	TRBJ2-7	CASSVATGDPYEQYF	TGTGCCAGCAGCGTAGCCACAGGGGACCCCTACGAGCAGTACTTC
NA	TRBV6-5	NA	TRBJ1-3	CASSYLTGRGNTIYF	TGTGCCAGCAGTTACCTCACAGGGCGCGGAAACACCATATATTTT
NA	TRBV2	few	TRBJ1-2	CASSEGPGVRYGYTF	TGTGCCAGCAGTGAGGGGCCAGGAGTTCGCTATGGCTACACCTTC
TRBD1	TRBV28	few	TRBJ1-1	CASRDRGPTEAFF	TGTGCCAGCCGTGACAGGGGGCCCACTGAAGCTTTCTTT
TRBD1	TRBV2	once	TRBJ2-5	CASRRDRQETQYF	TGTGCCAGCAGGCGGGACAGGCAAGAGACCCAGTACTTC
NA	TRBV19	NA	TRBJ1-2	CASSISRTDNYGYTF	TGTGCCAGTAGTATTAGTCGGACAGACAACTATGGCTACACCTTC
TRBD2	TRBV13	NA	TRBJ2-7	CASSFLAGLSYEQYF	TGTGCCAGCAGCTTCCTAGCGGGACTCTCCTACGAGCAGTACTTC
NA	TRBV4-1	NA	TRBJ2-7	CASSQDRGSFYEQYF	TGCGCCAGCAGCCAAGATCGAGGGAGTTTCTACGAGCAGTACTTC
NA	TRBV7-6	NA	TRBJ2-7	CASSSTTTAYEQYF	TGTGCCAGCAGCTCAACGACTACAGCTTACGAGCAGTACTTC
TRBD2	TRBV5-1	NA	TRBJ2-5	CASSLGASGPQETQYF	TGCGCCAGCAGCTTGGGAGCTAGCGGGCCCCAAGAGACCCAGTACTTC
NA	TRBV28	NA	TRBJ2-7	CASSHFRQFSYEQYF	TGTGCCAGCAGTCACTTCCGACAGTTTTCCTACGAGCAGTACTTC
NA	TRBV5-4	few	TRBJ2-5	CASSLTGSKETQYF	TGTGCCAGCAGCCTCACCGGGAGTAAAGAGACCCAGTACTTC
TRBD1	TRBV4-3	NA	TRBJ2-7	CASSQDLQGAGYEQYF	TGCGCCAGCAGCCAAGACCTACAGGGGGCGGGCTACGAGCAGTACTTC
TRBD1	TRBV27	NA	TRBJ1-5	CASRDRGVPNQPQHF	TGTGCCAGCAGGGACAGGGGGGTACCCAATCAGCCCCAGCATTTT
TRBD1	TRBV11-2	NA	TRBJ1-1	CASSLETGVYTEAFF	TGTGCCAGCAGCTTAGAGACAGGGGTTTACACTGAAGCTTTCTTT
NA	TRBV2	NA	TRBJ2-7	CASSEGRNYEQYF	TGTGCCAGCAGTGAGGGCCGGAACTACGAGCAGTACTTC